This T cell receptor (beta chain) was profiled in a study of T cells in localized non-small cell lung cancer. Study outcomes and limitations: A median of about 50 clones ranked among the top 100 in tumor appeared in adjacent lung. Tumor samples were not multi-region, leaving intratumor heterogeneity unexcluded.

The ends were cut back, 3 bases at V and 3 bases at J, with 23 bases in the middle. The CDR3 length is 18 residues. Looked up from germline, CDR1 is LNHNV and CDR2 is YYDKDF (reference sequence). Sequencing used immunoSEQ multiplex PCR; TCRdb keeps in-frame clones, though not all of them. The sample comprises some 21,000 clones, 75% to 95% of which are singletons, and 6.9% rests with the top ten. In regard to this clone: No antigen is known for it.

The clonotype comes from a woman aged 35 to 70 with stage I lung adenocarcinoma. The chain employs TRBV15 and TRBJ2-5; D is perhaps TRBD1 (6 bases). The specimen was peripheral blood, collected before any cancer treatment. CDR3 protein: CATSRGSGTPRPKETQYF. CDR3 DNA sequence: TGTGCCACCAGCAGGGGGTCCGGGACACCGCGACCTAAAGAGACCCAGTACTTC.